The source of this T cell receptor beta chain is a study of T cell repertoires in cytomegalovirus infection. Study findings and constraints: What dominated the ex vivo response were HLA-C-restricted CMV-specific TCR beta clonotypes.

A word on this clonotype: Its antigen is not identified.

Germline-derived CDR1 and CDR2 are LGHDT and YNNKEL (reference sequence). Trimming took off 6 bases at V and 3 bases at J, with 14 bases between the two ends. The CDR3 has 14 amino acids. A single record per CDR3 protein comes from TCRdb applying MiXCR to the reads. The data contain hundreds of thousands of distinct CDR3 sequences, 15% to 20% of them singletons. This chain connects TRBV3-1 to TRBJ2-5; possibly TRBD1 for D (6 bases). The receptor was isolated from a human donor in good health (CMV status not recorded). Some clones in this sample may be carry-over from other donors' samples. Sequences were obtained from PBMCs. CDR3 amino acids: CASSRTVGEETQYF. CDR3 nucleotides: TGTGCCAGCAGTCGGACAGTGGGTGAAGAGACCCAGTACTTC.